The 26 T cell receptor beta chains below were found in one sample sequenced in a study of early T cells in non-severe SARS-CoV-2 infection. TCRdb redid the calling of the 5' RACE reads with MiXCR, one entry per CDR3 protein. Among around 61,000 distinct CDR3 sequences listed, over 9.5% were seen once. Sequencing was done on a sample of whole blood. The receptors were sampled from an adult who was a healthcare worker with PCR-confirmed SARS-CoV-2 infection or an uninfected control (not recorded which).

The chain combines TRBV9 with TRBJ2-7; no clear D gene. V lost 0 bases to trimming and J lost 5 bases, with 9 bases between them. CDR1 is SGDLS, CDR2 YYNGEE, per germline. This CDR3 has 13 residues. In DNA form, the CDR3 reads TGTGCCAGCAGCGTAGGTCCGTTCAACGAGCAGTACTTC. Protein product: CASSVGPFNEQYF.

The sample holds many counts of this clonotype. This sequence joins TRBV5-1 and TRBJ2-1; no definite D call. Per the germline V gene, CDR1 is SGHRS and CDR2 is YFSETQ. The CDR3 sequence is 13 residues long. Trimming took off 2 bases at V and 2 bases at J, with 5 bases between the two ends. The CDR3 DNA sequence: TGCGCCAGCAGCTTAAGGCCCTACAATGAGCAGTTCTTC. Amino acids: CASSLRPYNEQFF. The complete variable domain, with remaining parts taken from reference TRBV5-1 and TRBJ2-1, reads KAGVTQTPRYLIKTRGQQVTLSCSPISGHRSVSWYQQTPGQGLQFLFEYFSETQRNKGNFPGRFSGRQFSNSRSEMNVSTLELGDSALYLCASSLRPYNEQFFGPGTRLTVL.

This clonotype was counted ten times or more. The gene calls are TRBV10-3 and TRBJ2-1; 8 bases agree with TRBD2. The CDR3 loop spans 16 amino acids. The V gene's germline CDR1 is ENHRY and CDR2 SYGVKD. The J segment lost 0 bases and the V segment lost 7 bases, leaving 8 bases of the junction unmatched. Here the CDR3 reads CAITSTAGDSYNEQFF. The CDR3 coding sequence is TGTGCCATCACCTCCACAGCGGGGGACTCCTACAATGAGCAGTTCTTC.

The chain has TRBV10-3 and TRBJ2-7; TRBD2 is a possible D gene (5 bases). Trimming stripped 3 bases from V and 4 bases from J, with 16 bases between. The CDR3 is 15 residues long. Germline lookup yields CDR1 ENHRY and CDR2 SYGVKD. Here the CDR3 reads CAISDNTEGVYEQYF. DNA of the CDR3: TGTGCCATCAGTGATAACACCGAGGGAGTGTACGAGCAGTACTTC.

This sequence joins TRBV27 and TRBJ2-2, with 7 bases lining up with TRBD2. Germline V lookup: CDR1 MNHEY, CDR2 SMNVEV (reference sequence). This CDR3 has 14 amino acids. Unmatched junction bases numbered 6, after V lost 10 bases and J lost 1 base. The CDR3 DNA follows: TGTGCCACCCGGCGGGGGAGGAACACCGGGGAGCTGTTTTTT. Translation: CATRRGRNTGELFF.

This clonotype came up many times. The chain combines TRBV20-1 with TRBJ2-7, with 8 bases that match TRBD1. Germline V gives CDR1 DFQATT, CDR2 SNEGSKA (reference sequence). The trim removed 5 bases at V and 7 bases at J, leaving 13 bases unmatched. CDR3 size: 14 residues. The CDR3 DNA follows: TGCAGTGCTTCCCAGGACAGGGTTCTGATAGAGCAGTACTTC. The encoded protein is CSASQDRVLIEQYF.

This clonotype was counted between two and nine times. The gene calls are TRBV11-2 and TRBJ1-4; D remains unclear. Trimming took off 2 bases at V and 4 bases at J, with 8 bases between the two ends. CDR1 is SGHAT and CDR2 is FQNNGV in the germline V gene. The length of the CDR3 is 14 residues. CDR3 sequence reads: CASSLNSFNEKLFF. The CDR3 DNA reads as TGTGCCAGCAGCTTAAACAGCTTTAATGAAAAACTGTTTTTT.

This clonotype has only a few counts. This sequence joins TRBV5-1 and TRBJ2-1; 7 bases are shared with TRBD2. This CDR3 contains 14 residues. Germline-derived CDR1 and CDR2 are SGHRS and YFSETQ. The junction had 6 bases not matched to a gene; V was cut back by 4 bases and J by 5 bases. This chain's CDR3 is CASSLAETNNEQFF. As DNA, the CDR3 is TGCGCCAGCAGCCTAGCGGAGACCAACAATGAGCAGTTCTTC.

There are many counts of this clonotype. The chain recombines TRBV18 with TRBJ1-2; no clear D. The CDR3 runs to 15 residues. Trimming shortened V by 2 bases and J by 6 bases, and 16 bases separated the two germline ends. Germline V CDR1 and CDR2: KGHSH, LQKENI. CDR3 region: CASSPYQFSKDGYTF. CDR3 coding DNA: TGTGCCAGCTCACCATACCAGTTCTCGAAGGATGGCTACACCTTC.

This clonotype was seen more than once but under ten times. The V call is TRBV11-3, the J call TRBJ2-1; 7 positions match TRBD2. From germline, CDR1 is SGHNT and CDR2 YENEEA. CDR3 length equals 15 residues. Germline trimming cut 1 base from V and 4 bases from J; bases unmatched to any gene: 4. CDR3 sequence reads: CASSLGEGFYNEQFF. CDR3 nucleotide sequence: TGTGCCAGCAGCTTAGGGGAGGGCTTTTACAATGAGCAGTTCTTC.

This clonotype occurred many times. The genes are TRBV6-5 and TRBJ2-5, with D maybe TRBD2 (6 bases). The germline V gene encodes CDR1 MNHEY and CDR2 SVGAGI. Trimming removed 7 bases from V and 5 bases from J, with 11 bases in between. This CDR3 has 12 amino acids. The chain's CDR3 is CASTRDSETQYF. In DNA, the CDR3 is TGTGCCAGCACCAGGGACTCGGAGACCCAGTACTTC.

V is TRBV27 and J is TRBJ2-1; D is perhaps TRBD2 (5 bases). This CDR3 has 13 residues. Deletions cut 3 bases from V and 13 bases from J, with 16 bases between. CDR1 and CDR2 (germline): MNHEY, SMNVEV (reference sequence). The CDR3 bases are TGTGCCAGCAGTTTCGGGGTAGCGAGGAGTCAGTTCTTC. Its protein is CASSFGVARSQFF.

There are a few counts of this clonotype. The rearrangement links TRBV11-1 to TRBJ2-6; D is ambiguous. Germline CDR1 and CDR2: SGHAT and FQDESV (reference sequence). Trimming cost V 7 bases and J 0 bases, with 13 bases left between them. The CDR3 spans 16 residues. The CDR3 DNA follows: TGTGCCAGCACCCAAAGCCACAGCTCTGGGGCCAACGTCCTGACTTTC. It specifies CASTQSHSSGANVLTF.

The chain joins TRBV29-1 to TRBJ2-5; possible D gene TRBD2, 5 bases. Germline-derived CDR1 and CDR2 are SQVTM and ANQGSEA. With 3 bases removed from V and 7 bases from J, the gap between germline ends came to 21 bases. The CDR3 totals 15 residues. This CDR3 is CSVDIIGLGRGTQYF. The CDR3 nucleotides are TGCAGCGTTGATATCATAGGTTTAGGTCGGGGGACCCAGTACTTC.

On this clonotype itself: This CDR3 is missing its conserved last phenylalanine or tryptophan, likely due to a read error. The chain has TRBV10-1 and TRBJ1-6; tentative D call: TRBD1 (6 bases). The CDR3 extends over 14 amino acids. Per the germline V gene, CDR1 is WNHNN and CDR2 is SYGVQD (reference sequence). V lost 6 bases and J 7 bases, leaving 13 bases between the germline ends. CDR3 residues: CASSPRGWNSPLHL. For the CDR3, the DNA is TGCGCCAGCAGCCCCAGGGGATGGAATTCACCCCTCCACCTT.

This clonotype was recorded at least ten times. This chain connects TRBV2 to TRBJ1-6; D perhaps matches TRBD1 (5 bases). This CDR3 has 19 amino acids. Germline CDR1 reads SNHLY; CDR2 reads FYNNEI. V lost 5 bases to trimming and J lost 0 bases, with 20 bases between them. Written as DNA, the CDR3 is TGTGCCAGCAGTTGGAGTTTGGGGACCCCAAGCTCCTATAATTCACCCCTCCACTTT. This codes for CASSWSLGTPSSYNSPLHF.

The V gene is TRBV12-3 or TRBV12-4, the J gene TRBJ2-1; D may correspond to TRBD1 or TRBD2 (5 bases each). The CDR3 runs 15 residues. V gave up 6 bases and J gave up 2 bases, with 14 bases separating them. As DNA, the CDR3 is TGTGCCAGCAGCCGAGGGACCCCCACCTACAATGAGCAGTTCTTC. Translation: CASSRGTPTYNEQFF.

The chain uses TRBV11-2 and TRBJ1-1; the D gene is possibly TRBD1 (6 bases). In germline, CDR1 is SGHAT, CDR2 FQNNGV. V was cut by 4 bases and J by 7 bases, with 19 bases left in between. The CDR3 has 15 amino acids. This CDR3 is CASSSQTGPIFEAFF. CDR3 DNA sequence: TGTGCCAGCAGCTCGCAAACAGGGCCAATATTTGAAGCTTTCTTT.

This clonotype was seen ten or more times. The chain joins TRBV7-2 to TRBJ2-1; no definite D call. Trimming took 5 bases from V and 15 from J, leaving 17 bases between them. The CDR3 spans 12 residues. Germline CDR1 is SGHTA and CDR2 is FQGNSA. The CDR3 protein is CASSPYSLSPFF. In nucleotides, the CDR3 is TGTGCCAGCAGCCCATACTCCCTTTCGCCGTTCTTC. Variable domain in full (rest from reference TRBV7-2 and TRBJ2-1): GAGVSQSPSNKVTEKGKDVELRCDPISGHTALYWYRQSLGQGLEFLIYFQGNSAPDKSGLPSDRFSAERTGGSVSTLTIQRTQQEDSAVYLCASSPYSLSPFFGPGTRLTVL.

This clonotype occurred a few times. The rearrangement links TRBV5-1 to TRBJ2-6; 8 positions agree with TRBD1. With V trimmed by 7 bases and J by 4 bases, 10 bases remained unmatched. The CDR3 is 16 residues long. CDR1 and CDR2 from the germline V gene are SGHRS and YFSETQ. CDR3 loop: CASADRELEGANVLTF. CDR3 nucleotides: TGCGCCAGCGCGGACAGGGAATTAGAAGGGGCCAACGTCCTGACTTTC.

This clonotype was counted a few times. In nucleotides, the CDR3 is TGTGCCAGCAGCCAAGACGTTGACAGGGGGAACATTCAGTACTTC. Protein product: CASSQDVDRGNIQYF. The chain joins TRBV3-2 to TRBJ2-4; the table's D call, TRBD1, was not checked against the DNA. TRBV3-2 is tagged as a pseudogene. This CDR3 is 15 amino acids long.

The rearrangement uses TRBV6-5 and TRBJ2-7; tentative D call: TRBD2 (6 bases). Germline V CDR1 and CDR2: MNHEY, SVGAGI. The length of the CDR3 is 15 residues. The V gene lost 5 bases and the J gene lost 1 base, with 15 bases spanning the gap. CDR3 in DNA: TGTGCCAGCAGTCACAGAGGACGGGGGTCCTACGAGCAGTACTTC. Translation gives CASSHRGRGSYEQYF.

This clonotype was observed a few times. CDR3 sequence (DNA): TGTGCCACCAGCATCACCTCCACCTCGGATTCCTACGAGCAGTACTTC. This translates into CATSITSTSDSYEQYF. The chain combines TRBV15 with TRBJ2-7; D not certain. This CDR3 is built from 16 residues. Trimming pared 4 bases from V and 1 base from J, leaving 17 bases between. The germline V gene encodes CDR1 LNHNV and CDR2 YYDKDF (reference sequence).

This clonotype has only a few counts. The chain recombines TRBV3-1 with TRBJ2-5; TRBD2 matches at 13 bases. Unmatched junction bases numbered 8, after V lost 1 base and J lost 0 bases. The CDR3 totals 19 residues. Germline loops: CDR1 LGHDT, CDR2 YNNKEL (reference sequence). For the CDR3, the DNA is TGTGCCAGCAGCCAAGCGCAACCGGGACTAGCGGGGTACCAAGAGACCCAGTACTTC. It yields the protein CASSQAQPGLAGYQETQYF.

This clonotype was counted between two and nine times. The chain carries TRBV7-6 and TRBJ2-7; D could derive from TRBD1 or TRBD2 (5 bases each). Trimming pared 1 base from V and 6 bases from J, leaving 13 bases between. Germline V CDR1 and CDR2: SGHVS, FNYEAQ. The length of the CDR3 is 14 residues. The CDR3 region is CASSLVMGVSEQYF. In DNA form, the CDR3 reads TGTGCCAGCAGCTTAGTGATGGGGGTGAGCGAGCAGTACTTC.

In this sample, this clonotype turned up a few times. The chain carries TRBV7-3 and TRBJ1-1; D is ambiguous. The germline V gene has CDR1 SGHTA and CDR2 FQGTGA. The CDR3 runs to 15 residues. Deletions cut 0 bases from V and 1 base from J, with 9 bases between. The CDR3, as DNA: TGTGCCAGCAGCTTAACAGGCAGCCCGAACACTGAAGCTTTCTTT. Its protein is CASSLTGSPNTEAFF.